This T cell receptor beta chain came from a study of CD8 T cells in ankylosing spondylitis. Overall study findings and caveats: Some motif variants had been reported before (in reactive arthritis synovial fluid and blood). Disease-linked clones reportedly concentrated significantly in matched ankylosing spondylitis synovial fluid.

The TCR beta libraries were generated through quantitative 5'-RACE incorporating molecular barcodes. TCRdb analysed the 5' RACE reads with MiXCR anew, one entry per CDR3 protein. The data show around 150,000 distinct CDR3 sequences, more than 40% seen once. A word on this clonotype: Its cognate antigen is unknown.

The CDR3 has 13 amino acids. Germline V lookup: CDR1 SGHVS, CDR2 FNYEAQ. The V and J ends lost 0 bases and 6 bases respectively, with 9 bases between them. The sequencing sample was made of synovial fluid, either unsorted or a sorted T cell fraction (not recorded which). The genes are TRBV7-6 and TRBJ2-7, with D maybe TRBD2 (5 bases). This receptor was taken from a male donor with ankylosing spondylitis. The CDR3 here is CASSLARATEQYF. The CDR3 coding sequence is TGTGCCAGCAGCTTAGCGCGGGCAACCGAGCAGTACTTC.